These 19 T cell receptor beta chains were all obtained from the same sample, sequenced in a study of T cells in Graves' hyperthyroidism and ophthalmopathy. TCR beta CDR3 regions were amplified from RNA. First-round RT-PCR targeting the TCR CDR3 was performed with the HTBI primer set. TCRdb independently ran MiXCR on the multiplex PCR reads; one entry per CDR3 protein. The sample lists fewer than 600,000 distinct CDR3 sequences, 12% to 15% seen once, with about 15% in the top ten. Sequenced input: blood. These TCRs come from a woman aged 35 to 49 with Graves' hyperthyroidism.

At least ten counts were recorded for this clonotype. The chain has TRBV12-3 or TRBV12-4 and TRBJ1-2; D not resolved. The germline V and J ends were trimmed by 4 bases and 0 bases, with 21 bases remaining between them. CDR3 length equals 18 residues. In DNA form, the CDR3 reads TGTGCCAGCAGTTCTACTGACACCGCTCAGGAGGCTAACTATGGCTACACCTTC. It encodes CASSSTDTAQEANYGYTF.

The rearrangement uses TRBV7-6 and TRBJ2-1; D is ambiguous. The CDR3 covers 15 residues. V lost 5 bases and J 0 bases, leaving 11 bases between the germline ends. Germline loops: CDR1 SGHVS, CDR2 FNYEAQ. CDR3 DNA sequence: TGTGCCAGCAGCATATTCAAGAGCTCCTACAATGAGCAGTTCTTC. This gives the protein CASSIFKSSYNEQFF.

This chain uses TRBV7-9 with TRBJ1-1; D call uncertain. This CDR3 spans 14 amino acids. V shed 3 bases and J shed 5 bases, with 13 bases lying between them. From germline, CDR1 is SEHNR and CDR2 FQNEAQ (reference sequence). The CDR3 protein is CASSFQPSGTEAFF. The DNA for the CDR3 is TGTGCCAGCAGCTTCCAGCCCAGTGGGACTGAAGCTTTCTTT.

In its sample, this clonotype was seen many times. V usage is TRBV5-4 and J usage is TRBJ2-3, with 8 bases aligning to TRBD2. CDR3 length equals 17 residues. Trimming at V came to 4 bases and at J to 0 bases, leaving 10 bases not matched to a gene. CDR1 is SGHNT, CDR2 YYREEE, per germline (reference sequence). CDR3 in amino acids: CASSMSGGGFSTDTQYF. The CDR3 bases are TGTGCCAGCAGCATGTCGGGCGGGGGGTTTAGCACAGATACGCAGTATTTT.

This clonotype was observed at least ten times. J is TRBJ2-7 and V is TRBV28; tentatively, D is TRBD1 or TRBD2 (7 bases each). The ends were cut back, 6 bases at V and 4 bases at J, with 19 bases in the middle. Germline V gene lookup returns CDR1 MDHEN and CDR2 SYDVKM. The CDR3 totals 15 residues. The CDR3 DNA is TGTGCCAGCAGGTCCCCAGGGGGGGCCACGTACGAGCAGTACTTC. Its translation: CASRSPGGATYEQYF.

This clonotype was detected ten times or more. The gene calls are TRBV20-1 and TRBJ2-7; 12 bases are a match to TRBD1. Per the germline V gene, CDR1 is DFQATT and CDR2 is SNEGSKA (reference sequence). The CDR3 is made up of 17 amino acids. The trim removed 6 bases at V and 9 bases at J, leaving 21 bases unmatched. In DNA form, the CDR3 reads TGCAGTGCGCCCGGGACAGGGGGCAAGATTACGTTTTCGGGGCAGTACTTC. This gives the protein CSAPGTGGKITFSGQYF.

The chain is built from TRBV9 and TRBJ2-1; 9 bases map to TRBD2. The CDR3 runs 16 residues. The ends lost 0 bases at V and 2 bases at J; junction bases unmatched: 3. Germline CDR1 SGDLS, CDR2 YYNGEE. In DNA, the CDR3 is TGTGCCAGCAGCGTAGCAGCGGGAGGCCCCTACAATGAGCAGTTCTTC. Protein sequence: CASSVAAGGPYNEQFF.

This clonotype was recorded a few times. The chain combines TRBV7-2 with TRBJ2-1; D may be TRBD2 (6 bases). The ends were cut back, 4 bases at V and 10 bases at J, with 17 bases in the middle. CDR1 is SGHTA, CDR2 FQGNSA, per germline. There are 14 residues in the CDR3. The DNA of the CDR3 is TGTGCCAGCAGCTCGCATGAGGGGAGGCTCGAGCAGTTCTTC. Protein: CASSSHEGRLEQFF.

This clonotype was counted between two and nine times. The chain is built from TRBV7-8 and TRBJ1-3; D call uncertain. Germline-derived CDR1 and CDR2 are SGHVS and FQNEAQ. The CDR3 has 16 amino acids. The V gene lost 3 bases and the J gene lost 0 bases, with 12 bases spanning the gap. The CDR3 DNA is TGTGCCAGCAGCTTTAGCGCGGAGAGCTCTGGAAACACCATATATTTT. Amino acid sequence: CASSFSAESSGNTIYF.

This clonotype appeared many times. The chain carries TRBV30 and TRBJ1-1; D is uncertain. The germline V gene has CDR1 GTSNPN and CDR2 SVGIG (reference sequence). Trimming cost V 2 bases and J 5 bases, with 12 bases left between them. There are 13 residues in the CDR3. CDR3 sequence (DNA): TGTGCCTGGAGTTTTGTACATGGAACTGAAGCTTTCTTT. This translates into CAWSFVHGTEAFF.

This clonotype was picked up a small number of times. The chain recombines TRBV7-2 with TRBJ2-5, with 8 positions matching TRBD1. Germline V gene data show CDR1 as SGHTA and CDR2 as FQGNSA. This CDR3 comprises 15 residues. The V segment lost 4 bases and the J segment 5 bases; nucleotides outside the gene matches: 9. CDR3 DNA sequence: TGTGCCAGCAGCTCCGAGACAGGGGCGGGGGAGACCCAGTACTTC. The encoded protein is CASSSETGAGETQYF.

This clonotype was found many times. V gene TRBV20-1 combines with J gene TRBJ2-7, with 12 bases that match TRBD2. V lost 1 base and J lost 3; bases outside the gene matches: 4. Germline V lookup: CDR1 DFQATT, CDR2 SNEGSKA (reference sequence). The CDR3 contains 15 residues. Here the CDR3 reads CSARVTLAGGYEQYF. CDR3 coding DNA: TGCAGTGCTAGAGTCACACTAGCGGGGGGCTACGAGCAGTACTTC.

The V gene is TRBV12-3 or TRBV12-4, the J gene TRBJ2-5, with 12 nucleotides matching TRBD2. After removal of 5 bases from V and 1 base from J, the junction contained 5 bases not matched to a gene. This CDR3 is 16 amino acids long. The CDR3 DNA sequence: TGTGCCAGCAGTCTGAGGACTAGCGGGGCCCAAGAGACCCAGTACTTC. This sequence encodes CASSLRTSGAQETQYF.

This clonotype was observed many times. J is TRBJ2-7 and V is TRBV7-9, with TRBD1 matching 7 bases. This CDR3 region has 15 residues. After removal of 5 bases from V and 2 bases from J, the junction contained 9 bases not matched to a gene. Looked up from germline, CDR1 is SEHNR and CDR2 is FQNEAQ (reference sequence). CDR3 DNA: TGTGCCAGCAGCCCGGGCAGGGGGTCCCCCTACGAGCAGTACTTC. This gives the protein CASSPGRGSPYEQYF.

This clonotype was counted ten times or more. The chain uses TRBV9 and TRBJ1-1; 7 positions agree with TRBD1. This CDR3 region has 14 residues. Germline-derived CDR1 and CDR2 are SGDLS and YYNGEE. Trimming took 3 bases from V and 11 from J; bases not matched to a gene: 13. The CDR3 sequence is CASSASTGALLAFF. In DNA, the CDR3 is TGTGCCAGCAGCGCGTCCACAGGGGCCCTTTTGGCTTTCTTT.

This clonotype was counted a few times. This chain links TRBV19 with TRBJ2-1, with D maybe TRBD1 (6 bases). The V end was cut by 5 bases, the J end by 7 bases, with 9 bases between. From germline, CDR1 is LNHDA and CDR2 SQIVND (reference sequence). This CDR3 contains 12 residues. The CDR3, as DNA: TGTGCCAGTAGTGGGACAACTAATGAGCAGTTCTTC. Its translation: CASSGTTNEQFF. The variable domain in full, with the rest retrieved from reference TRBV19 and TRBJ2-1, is DGGITQSPKYLFRKEGQNVTLSCEQNLNHDAMYWYRQDPGQGLRLIYYSQIVNDFQKGDIAEGYSVSREKKESFPLTVTSAQKNPTAFYLCASSGTTNEQFFGPGTRLTVL.

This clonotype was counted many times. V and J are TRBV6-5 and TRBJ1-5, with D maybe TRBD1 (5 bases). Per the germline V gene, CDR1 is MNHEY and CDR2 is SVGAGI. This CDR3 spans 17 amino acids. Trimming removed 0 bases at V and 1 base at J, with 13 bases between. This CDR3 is CASSYSLSGTSNQPQHF. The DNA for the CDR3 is TGTGCCAGCAGTTACTCTTTGTCAGGGACGAGCAATCAGCCCCAGCATTTT.

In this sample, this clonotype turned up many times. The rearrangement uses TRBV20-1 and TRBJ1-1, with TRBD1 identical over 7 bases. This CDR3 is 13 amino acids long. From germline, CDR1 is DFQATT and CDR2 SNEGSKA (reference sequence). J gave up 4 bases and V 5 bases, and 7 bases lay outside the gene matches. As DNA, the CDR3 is TGCAGTGCTGAGAAGGGGGCTGGCACTGAAGCTTTCTTT. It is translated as CSAEKGAGTEAFF.

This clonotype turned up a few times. For the CDR3, the DNA is TGTGCTAGTGGTTTGGGAATAGCGGGAGGCACACACAATGAGCAGTTCTTC. As protein: CASGLGIAGGTHNEQFF. This chain joins TRBV12-5 and TRBJ2-1, with TRBD2 matching over 10 bases. The CDR3 is 17 amino acids. The V segment lost 1 base and the J segment 5 bases; nucleotides outside the gene matches: 8. Germline assignment: CDR1 LGHNT and CDR2 FRNRAP.